This is a list of T cell receptor beta chains from one sample in a study of blood T cell repertoires in COVID-19. The assay was immunoSEQ multiplex PCR, and TCRdb's table has in-frame clones only and misses some. The table shows roughly 120,000 clones, with more than 90% occurring only once. Sequencing was performed on peripheral blood. Receptors originate from a man aged 55 to 70 with COVID-19, enrolled during active disease. Each CDR3 is given with its conserved first and last residue. D genes are given only for firm matches. Clone sizes are given selectively: once, few, many, or a class where the clone is expanded.

J gene: TRBJ2-3; V gene: TRBV21-1; D gene: -; clone size: -; CDR3 protein: CASSKAATGISTDTQYF; CDR3 DNA: TGTGCCAGCAGCAAAGCTGCGACCGGGATTAGCACAGATACGCAGTATTTT
J gene: TRBJ1-2; V gene: TRBV3-1/TRBV3-2; D gene: -; clone size: -; CDR3 protein: CASSPAAGEHYGYTF; CDR3 DNA: TGTGCCAGCAGCCCCGCCGCGGGGGAGCACTATGGCTACACCTTC
J gene: TRBJ2-1; V gene: TRBV11-3; D gene: TRBD2; clone size: -; CDR3 protein: CASSLDLETSGAHEQFF; CDR3 DNA: TGTGCCAGCAGCTTAGATCTCGAGACTAGCGGAGCTCATGAGCAGTTCTTC
J gene: TRBJ1-2; V gene: TRBV19; D gene: -; clone size: -; CDR3 protein: CASSSPTDGDYGYTF; CDR3 DNA: TGTGCCAGTAGTTCGCCGACAGATGGAGACTATGGCTACACCTTC
J gene: TRBJ2-7; V gene: TRBV7-3; D gene: TRBD1; clone size: -; CDR3 protein: CASSASGTEEQYF; CDR3 DNA: TGTGCCAGCAGCGCTAGTGGGACAGAGGAGCAGTACTTC
J gene: TRBJ1-5; V gene: TRBV28; D gene: -; clone size: -; CDR3 protein: CASSLSVRIPGNQPQHF; CDR3 DNA: TGTGCCAGCAGTCTCTCAGTCCGGATCCCGGGGAATCAGCCCCAGCATTTT
J gene: TRBJ2-7; V gene: TRBV5-1; D gene: TRBD1; clone size: -; CDR3 protein: CASSSTPGQGFSYEQYF; CDR3 DNA: TGCGCCAGCAGCTCGACCCCGGGACAGGGCTTCTCCTACGAGCAGTACTTC
J gene: TRBJ2-7; V gene: TRBV2; D gene: TRBD2; clone size: -; CDR3 protein: CASSERLAGGPYEQYF; CDR3 DNA: TGTGCCAGCAGTGAGAGGCTAGCGGGAGGGCCCTACGAGCAGTACTTC
J gene: TRBJ1-1; V gene: TRBV30; D gene: -; clone size: -; CDR3 protein: CAWSKGLTNTEAFF; CDR3 DNA: TGTGCCTGGTCCAAGGGACTCACGAACACTGAAGCTTTCTTT
J gene: TRBJ2-7; V gene: TRBV30; D gene: -; clone size: -; CDR3 protein: CAWSLYSEQYF; CDR3 DNA: TGTGCCTGGAGTCTCTATAGCGAGCAGTACTTC
J gene: TRBJ2-7; V gene: TRBV30; D gene: TRBD1; clone size: once; CDR3 protein: CAWSVRQGKQEQYF; CDR3 DNA: TGTGCCTGGAGTGTACGACAGGGAAAGCAAGAGCAGTACTTC
J gene: TRBJ1-5; V gene: TRBV2; D gene: TRBD1; clone size: -; CDR3 protein: CASSGPGQGVEYSNQPQHF; CDR3 DNA: TGTGCCAGCAGTGGACCGGGACAGGGGGTCGAATATAGCAATCAGCCCCAGCATTTT
J gene: TRBJ2-3; V gene: TRBV25-1; D gene: TRBD1; clone size: -; CDR3 protein: CASSEDRGSTDTQYF; CDR3 DNA: TGTGCCAGCAGTGAGGACAGGGGTAGCACAGATACGCAGTATTTT
J gene: TRBJ2-1; V gene: TRBV5-6; D gene: TRBD1; clone size: -; CDR3 protein: CASLLQGSYNEQFF; CDR3 DNA: TGTGCCAGCCTTTTACAGGGGTCCTACAATGAGCAGTTCTTC
J gene: TRBJ2-1; V gene: TRBV6-2/TRBV6-3; D gene: -; clone size: -; CDR3 protein: CASSSLLWGGKKNEQFF; CDR3 DNA: TGTGCCAGCAGTTCCCTTCTTTGGGGCGGGAAAAAGAATGAGCAGTTCTTC
J gene: TRBJ2-5; V gene: TRBV15; D gene: TRBD1; clone size: -; CDR3 protein: CATSHGTGEETQYF; CDR3 DNA: TGTGCCACCAGCCACGGGACAGGGGAAGAGACCCAGTACTTC
J gene: TRBJ1-2; V gene: TRBV18; D gene: -; clone size: -; CDR3 protein: CASSLQEGGYTF; CDR3 DNA: TGTGCCAGCTCACTCCAAGAGGGCGGCTACACCTTC
J gene: TRBJ2-1; V gene: TRBV27; D gene: TRBD2; clone size: -; CDR3 protein: CASSLLAGSYNEQFF; CDR3 DNA: TGTGCCAGCAGTTTACTAGCGGGTTCCTACAATGAGCAGTTCTTC
J gene: TRBJ1-1; V gene: TRBV6-2/TRBV6-3; D gene: TRBD1; clone size: -; CDR3 protein: CASSLTGGFEAFF; CDR3 DNA: TGTGCCAGCAGCCTGACAGGGGGCTTTGAAGCTTTCTTT
J gene: TRBJ2-1; V gene: TRBV6-2/TRBV6-3; D gene: TRBD2; clone size: -; CDR3 protein: CASSQLAGEPDEQFF; CDR3 DNA: TGTGCCAGCAGCCAACTAGCGGGAGAACCGGATGAGCAGTTCTTC
J gene: TRBJ2-3; V gene: TRBV27; D gene: TRBD2; clone size: -; CDR3 protein: CASSWSGSTQYF; CDR3 DNA: TGTGCCAGCAGTTGGAGCGGGAGTACGCAGTATTTT
J gene: TRBJ1-5; V gene: TRBV4-2; D gene: TRBD1; clone size: -; CDR3 protein: CASSQLQGGNQPQHF; CDR3 DNA: TGTGCCAGCAGCCAACTCCAGGGGGGAAATCAGCCCCAGCATTTT
J gene: TRBJ2-7; V gene: TRBV11-3; D gene: -; clone size: -; CDR3 protein: CASSSRTETSYEQYF; CDR3 DNA: TGTGCCAGCAGCTCTAGGACAGAAACCTCCTACGAGCAGTACTTC
J gene: TRBJ1-4; V gene: TRBV5-1; D gene: TRBD1; clone size: -; CDR3 protein: CASSSGQGSPFF; CDR3 DNA: TGCGCCAGCAGCTCCGGACAGGGAAGTCCGTTTTTT
J gene: TRBJ2-2; V gene: TRBV6-5; D gene: -; clone size: -; CDR3 protein: CASSTSAGELFF; CDR3 DNA: TGTGCCAGCAGTACCTCGGCCGGGGAGCTGTTTTTT
J gene: TRBJ2-5; V gene: TRBV18; D gene: -; clone size: -; CDR3 protein: CASSRAGQETQYF; CDR3 DNA: TGTGCCAGCTCACGCGCGGGGCAAGAGACCCAGTACTTC
J gene: TRBJ1-2; V gene: TRBV4-2; D gene: -; clone size: -; CDR3 protein: CASSQERVYGYTF; CDR3 DNA: TGTGCCAGCAGTCAAGAGCGGGTGTATGGCTACACCTTC
J gene: TRBJ1-2; V gene: TRBV15; D gene: TRBD1; clone size: -; CDR3 protein: CATSRTGTARTF; CDR3 DNA: TGTGCCACCAGCAGAACTGGGACAGCGAGGACCTTC
J gene: TRBJ2-7; V gene: TRBV7-3; D gene: -; clone size: -; CDR3 protein: CASSLNSEGTYEQYF; CDR3 DNA: TGTGCCAGCAGCTTAAATTCGGAGGGAACCTACGAGCAGTACTTC
J gene: TRBJ2-7; V gene: TRBV7-9; D gene: TRBD2; clone size: -; CDR3 protein: CASSNGLAGGREQYF; CDR3 DNA: TGTGCCAGCAGTAACGGACTAGCGGGAGGAAGGGAGCAGTACTTC
J gene: TRBJ2-3; V gene: TRBV27; D gene: TRBD2; clone size: -; CDR3 protein: CASRPLAGRDTQYF; CDR3 DNA: TGTGCCAGCAGGCCTCTAGCGGGAAGAGATACGCAGTATTTT
J gene: TRBJ2-2; V gene: TRBV3-1/TRBV3-2; D gene: -; clone size: -; CDR3 protein: CASSQEVGAGELFF; CDR3 DNA: TGTGCCAGCAGCCAGGAAGTAGGGGCCGGGGAGCTGTTTTTT
J gene: TRBJ2-1; V gene: TRBV7-9; D gene: -; clone size: -; CDR3 protein: CASSLVVREQFF; CDR3 DNA: TGTGCCAGCAGCTTAGTAGTCCGTGAGCAGTTCTTC
J gene: TRBJ1-1; V gene: TRBV5-1; D gene: -; clone size: -; CDR3 protein: CASTPTLQGPEAFF; CDR3 DNA: TGCGCCAGCACACCCACCCTTCAGGGTCCTGAAGCTTTCTTT
J gene: TRBJ2-6; V gene: TRBV10-1; D gene: TRBD1; clone size: -; CDR3 protein: CASSDLRDRASSGANVLTF; CDR3 DNA: TGCGCCAGCAGTGACCTCCGGGACAGGGCATCCTCTGGGGCCAACGTCCTGACTTTC
J gene: TRBJ2-1; V gene: TRBV5-1; D gene: TRBD2; clone size: -; CDR3 protein: CASSRDLGLGGNYNEQFF; CDR3 DNA: TGCGCCAGCAGCCGGGATTTGGGACTAGGCGGAAATTACAATGAGCAGTTCTTC
J gene: TRBJ2-7; V gene: TRBV5-1; D gene: TRBD2; clone size: -; CDR3 protein: CASSLESSGVYEQYF; CDR3 DNA: TGCGCCAGCAGCTTGGAGTCTAGCGGGGTTTACGAGCAGTACTTC
J gene: TRBJ2-1; V gene: TRBV18; D gene: TRBD2; clone size: -; CDR3 protein: CASSPSWPSGRARTYNEQFF; CDR3 DNA: TGTGCCAGCTCACCAAGTTGGCCTAGCGGGAGGGCCCGGACCTACAATGAGCAGTTCTTC
J gene: TRBJ2-5; V gene: TRBV30; D gene: -; clone size: -; CDR3 protein: CAWSVRLASWQETQYF; CDR3 DNA: TGTGCCTGGAGTGTACGTCTAGCTTCTTGGCAAGAGACCCAGTACTTC
J gene: TRBJ2-1; V gene: TRBV12-5; D gene: TRBD1; clone size: -; CDR3 protein: CASALGQDYNEQFF; CDR3 DNA: TGTGCTAGTGCCCTGGGACAGGATTACAATGAGCAGTTCTTC
J gene: TRBJ2-1; V gene: TRBV30; D gene: -; clone size: -; CDR3 protein: CAWSNRGSYNEQFF; CDR3 DNA: TGTGCCTGGAGTAATAGGGGGTCCTACAATGAGCAGTTCTTC
J gene: TRBJ2-3; V gene: TRBV19; D gene: TRBD1; clone size: once; CDR3 protein: CASSSGTGGITQYF; CDR3 DNA: TGTGCCAGTAGTTCCGGGACAGGGGGTATCACGCAGTATTTT
J gene: TRBJ2-2; V gene: TRBV2; D gene: TRBD2; clone size: few; CDR3 protein: CASSGTSGRGGELFF; CDR3 DNA: TGTGCCAGCAGCGGGACTAGCGGGAGGGGCGGGGAGCTGTTTTTT
J gene: TRBJ2-7; V gene: TRBV19; D gene: -; clone size: once; CDR3 protein: CASSLTLEAYEQYF; CDR3 DNA: TGTGCCAGTAGTCTTACCCTCGAGGCCTACGAGCAGTACTTC
J gene: TRBJ2-5; V gene: TRBV9; D gene: TRBD2; clone size: -; CDR3 protein: CASSSTSGEGTQYF; CDR3 DNA: TGTGCCAGCAGCTCAACTAGCGGAGAAGGGACCCAGTACTTC
J gene: TRBJ2-1; V gene: TRBV11-2; D gene: TRBD2; clone size: once; CDR3 protein: CASSPSAGVTYNEQFF; CDR3 DNA: TGTGCCAGCAGCCCCTCAGCGGGGGTTACCTACAATGAGCAGTTCTTC
J gene: TRBJ2-1; V gene: TRBV4-1; D gene: -; clone size: -; CDR3 protein: CASSHSIPPSADSSYNEQFF; CDR3 DNA: TGCGCCAGCAGCCATAGCATCCCGCCCTCGGCGGATTCCTCCTACAATGAGCAGTTCTTC
J gene: TRBJ1-2; V gene: TRBV15; D gene: -; clone size: -; CDR3 protein: CATSRVRGSNYGYTF; CDR3 DNA: TGTGCCACCAGCAGAGTTCGGGGGAGTAACTATGGCTACACCTTC
J gene: TRBJ1-1; V gene: TRBV6-5; D gene: TRBD1; clone size: -; CDR3 protein: CASRDRGRTDTEAFF; CDR3 DNA: TGTGCCAGCAGGGACAGGGGGCGTACGGACACTGAAGCTTTCTTT
J gene: TRBJ2-3; V gene: TRBV9; D gene: TRBD1; clone size: -; CDR3 protein: CASSAGQVVASTDTQYF; CDR3 DNA: TGTGCCAGCAGCGCGGGACAGGTGGTCGCTAGCACAGATACGCAGTATTTT
J gene: TRBJ2-7; V gene: TRBV3-1/TRBV3-2; D gene: -; clone size: -; CDR3 protein: CASSYGQTYEQYF; CDR3 DNA: TGTGCCAGCAGCTACGGACAAACCTACGAGCAGTACTTC
J gene: TRBJ2-5; V gene: TRBV5-1; D gene: TRBD1; clone size: few; CDR3 protein: CASSLPGQGGETQYF; CDR3 DNA: TGCGCCAGCAGCTTGCCGGGACAGGGTGGAGAGACCCAGTACTTC
J gene: TRBJ1-1; V gene: TRBV5-1; D gene: TRBD1; clone size: -; CDR3 protein: CASTRGVNTEAFF; CDR3 DNA: TGCGCCAGCACCAGGGGGGTGAACACTGAAGCTTTCTTT
J gene: TRBJ1-2; V gene: TRBV6-6; D gene: TRBD1; clone size: -; CDR3 protein: CASSSDRVGGYTF; CDR3 DNA: TGTGCCAGCAGTTCGGACAGGGTCGGTGGCTACACCTTC
J gene: TRBJ2-7; V gene: TRBV7-3; D gene: -; clone size: -; CDR3 protein: CASSPRGVYEQYF; CDR3 DNA: TGTGCCAGCAGCCCCAGGGGGGTCTACGAGCAGTACTTC